The present entry profiles one T cell receptor (beta chain) with its context. Its antigen is as yet unknown. Total RNA was isolated from each sample in quantities of at least 5 micrograms. These data are taken from a study of blood T cells in healthy people across ages. Regarding the study as a whole: Compared with aged donors, long-lived donors showed fewer expanded clones, suggesting selection. Unknown donor CMV status possibly confounded expanded clonotype changes.

Combining a sample-barcoded 5' primer with a J-beta primer mix, a second PCR ran for about 6 to 11 cycles. Every cDNA was tagged by a template-switch adaptor with 12 random nucleotides. Each CDR3 protein gets one entry after TCRdb re-called the 5' RACE reads with MiXCR. The table lists roughly 800,000 distinct CDR3 sequences, over 45% of them singletons, with 22% in the top ten. The CDR3 contains 13 residues. Trimming stripped 7 bases from V and 0 bases from J, with 12 bases between. Germline CDR1 is DFQATT and CDR2 is SNEGSKA (reference sequence). The sequence was collected from a man younger than 40 in good health. The specimen was blood. V and J are TRBV20-1 and TRBJ2-5; D unclear. CDR3 DNA: TGCAGTGGTAGGCTACAGTACCAAGAGACCCAGTACTTC. Its protein product is CSGRLQYQETQYF.